The present entry profiles one T cell receptor (beta chain) with its context. The sample is drawn from a study of T cell responses to AZD1222 COVID-19 vaccine. Profiled with immunoSEQ multiplex PCR; TCRdb holds only in-frame clones, not every one. The sample includes over 100,000 clones, over 75% of them seen just once. The CDR3 is 13 amino acids. V was shortened by 1 base and J by 3 bases, with 6 bases between the two germline ends. The germline gives CDR1 SGHTA, CDR2 FQGTGA. This clonotype was sampled from an adult who received the MenACWY meningococcal vaccine as a control. The V gene is TRBV7-3, the J gene TRBJ1-1; D remains ambiguous. The specimen was peripheral blood, collected 28 days after the second dose of the MenACWY control vaccine. The CDR3 loop reads CASSLREDTEAFF. DNA of the CDR3: TGTGCCAGCAGCTTAAGAGAAGACACTGAAGCTTTCTTT.